The 20 T cell receptor beta chains below were found in one sample sequenced in a study of T cell repertoires in cytomegalovirus infection. No cognate antigen is known for these TCRs. TCRdb re-called the reads with MiXCR, one entry per CDR3 protein. Altogether 110,000 or so distinct CDR3 sequences are present, around 31% being singletons, with the ten largest covering about 40%. Sequenced material: CD8+ T cells from cultured PBMCs, taken from culture after CMV antigen stimulation. These receptors all come from a human donor in good health (CMV status not recorded). Some clones in this sample may be carry-over from other donors' samples.

V and J are TRBV15 and TRBJ2-1, with unresolved D. Germline CDR1 is LNHNV and CDR2 is YYDKDF (reference sequence). CDR3 size: 11 residues. Trimming shortened V by 6 bases and J by 9 bases, and 9 bases separated the two germline ends. This CDR3 reads CATSSGGEQFF. CDR3 nucleotide sequence: TGTGCCACCAGTTCGGGCGGTGAGCAGTTCTTC.

This rearrangement joins TRBV7-9 to TRBJ2-3, with 10 bases aligning to TRBD2. The ends lost 4 bases at V and 3 bases at J; junction bases unmatched: 4. The germline V gene has CDR1 SEHNR and CDR2 FQNEAQ (reference sequence). The CDR3 has 15 amino acids. CDR3 bases: TGTGCCAGCAGCTGGGGACTAGCGTCGACAGATACGCAGTATTTT. As protein: CASSWGLASTDTQYF.

DNA of the CDR3: TGTGCCAGCAGTTTACGGGACAGGATCATGAACACTGAAGCTTTCTTT. Encoded protein: CASSLRDRIMNTEAFF. This chain connects TRBV12-3 or TRBV12-4 to TRBJ1-1; 8 bases map to TRBD1. The V segment lost 2 bases and the J segment 0 bases; nucleotides outside the gene matches: 5. The length of the CDR3 is 16 residues.

The V call is TRBV28, the J call TRBJ1-6; D unclear. Germline V lookup: CDR1 MDHEN, CDR2 SYDVKM. The V end lost 3 bases, the J end lost 6 bases, and 9 bases lay between the germline ends. The CDR3 contains 14 residues. CDR3 sequence reads: CASSLTEFNSPLHF. The CDR3 coding sequence is TGTGCCAGCAGTTTGACCGAGTTTAATTCACCCCTCCACTTT.

This clonotype appeared a few times. This chain uses TRBV10-3 with TRBJ2-1; D gene ambiguous. V lost 3 bases and J 6 bases, leaving 12 bases between the germline ends. Germline values: CDR1 ENHRY, CDR2 SYGVKD. This CDR3 region has 14 residues. This CDR3 reads CAISERANINEQFF. The CDR3 DNA reads as TGTGCCATCAGTGAAAGGGCGAATATCAATGAGCAGTTCTTC.

The chain carries TRBV15 and TRBJ2-2, with unresolved D. Trimming took off 5 bases at V and 5 bases at J, with 9 bases between the two ends. Germline lookup yields CDR1 LNHNV and CDR2 YYDKDF (reference sequence). The CDR3 runs 13 residues. The CDR3 spells CATSYPFTGELFF. CDR3 sequence (DNA): TGTGCCACCAGCTATCCGTTTACCGGGGAGCTGTTTTTT.

This clonotype has a handful of counts. The chain combines TRBV27 with TRBJ2-3, with 13 nucleotides matching TRBD2. CDR1 and CDR2 (germline): MNHEY, SMNVEV (reference sequence). With 5 bases clipped from V and 3 bases from J, the junction kept 5 bases outside the gene matches. The CDR3 has 16 amino acids. The CDR3 sequence: CASSLWTSGGTDTQYF. CDR3 sequence (DNA): TGTGCCAGCAGTCTCTGGACTAGCGGGGGAACAGATACGCAGTATTTT.

This chain links TRBV20-1 with TRBJ2-1; D ambiguous. Germline V CDR1 and CDR2: DFQATT, SNEGSKA (reference sequence). This CDR3 has 14 residues. V shed 5 bases and J shed 6 bases, with 17 bases lying between them. The CDR3 spells CSAPQMGLPNEQFF. The CDR3 nucleotides read TGCAGTGCTCCCCAGATGGGGTTACCCAATGAGCAGTTCTTC.

This chain joins TRBV7-8 and TRBJ2-7; D may be TRBD1 or TRBD2 (5 bases each). V lost 4 bases to trimming and J lost 0 bases, with 19 bases between them. Germline V gene lookup returns CDR1 SGHVS and CDR2 FQNEAQ. This CDR3 has 17 residues. The CDR3 here is CASSSPSSGRISYEQYF. The CDR3 DNA is TGTGCCAGCAGCTCACCATCTTCGGGACGGATCTCCTACGAGCAGTACTTC.

This clonotype has ten or more counts. The genes are TRBV7-6 and TRBJ1-5; TRBD1 is a possible D gene (6 bases). CDR3 length equals 14 residues. V dropped 5 bases and J dropped 4 bases, with 12 bases sitting between them. CDR1 and CDR2 (germline): SGHVS, FNYEAQ. The CDR3 sequence is CASSAEQGNQPQHF. DNA of the CDR3: TGTGCCAGCAGCGCCGAACAGGGAAATCAGCCCCAGCATTTT.

A few counts support this clonotype. V is TRBV28 and J is TRBJ1-6; D not resolved. This CDR3 comprises 14 residues. Germline V gene data show CDR1 as MDHEN and CDR2 as SYDVKM. V lost 3 bases to trimming and J lost 6 bases, with 9 bases between them. CDR3 in amino acids: CASSFLGVNSPLHF. The CDR3 region has the DNA TGTGCCAGCAGTTTTTTGGGAGTTAATTCACCCCTCCACTTT.

In its sample, this clonotype was seen a few times. The chain carries TRBV4-1 and TRBJ2-7; D gene unclear. Germline CDR1 is MGHRA and CDR2 is YSYEKL. The V end was cut by 4 bases, the J end by 0 bases, with 7 bases between. CDR3 size: 13 residues. In nucleotides, the CDR3 is TGCGCCAGCAGCCGGGCAGACTCCTACGAGCAGTACTTC. As protein: CASSRADSYEQYF.

J is TRBJ2-3 and V is TRBV28; the match to TRBD1 covers 7 bases. J was trimmed by 0 bases and V by 6 bases; bases with no gene match: 3. Per germline, CDR1 MDHEN and CDR2 SYDVKM. There are 14 residues in the CDR3. CDR3 nucleotide sequence: TGTGCCAGCAGCACAGGGGCAAGCACAGATACGCAGTATTTT. Protein sequence: CASSTGASTDTQYF.

The chain links TRBV10-3 to TRBJ2-7, with 11 nucleotides matching TRBD1. With V trimmed by 6 bases and J by 0 bases, 7 bases remained unmatched. Germline CDR1 is ENHRY and CDR2 is SYGVKD. The CDR3 has 16 residues. CDR3 protein: CAIRGTGGRTSYEQYF. The CDR3, as DNA: TGTGCCATCAGGGGGACAGGGGGGCGTACCTCCTACGAGCAGTACTTC.

The rearrangement links TRBV7-6 to TRBJ2-7; D ambiguous. CDR3 length: 16 amino acids. The germline gives CDR1 SGHVS, CDR2 FNYEAQ. The V gene lost 2 bases and the J gene lost 3 bases, with 17 bases spanning the gap. The DNA for the CDR3 is TGTGCCAGCAGCTTATCGGGCAGACCCCAGTTCTACGAGCAGTACTTC. This gives the protein CASSLSGRPQFYEQYF. Full variable domain (remainder filled in from reference TRBV7-6 and TRBJ2-7): GAGVSQSPRYKVTKRGQDVALRCDPISGHVSLYWYRQALGQGPEFLTYFNYEAQQDKSGLPNDRFSAERPEGSISTLTIQRTEQRDSAMYRCASSLSGRPQFYEQYFGPGTRLTVT.

The chain is built from TRBV4-3 and TRBJ2-3, with D perhaps TRBD1 (6 bases). Between the trimmed V and J ends, which lost 0 bases and 5 bases, there was a span of 12 bases. The CDR3 is 15 amino acids. CDR1 and CDR2 (germline): LGHNA, YSLEER. The CDR3 sequence is CASSQDGGAGDTQYF. CDR3 DNA sequence: TGCGCCAGCAGCCAAGATGGGGGCGCGGGAGATACGCAGTATTTT.

This clonotype was observed many times. One end of the junction varies from germline; a read error may be responsible. The V call is TRBV7-7, the J call TRBJ2-7; a possible D gene is TRBD2 (5 bases). CDR3 size: 14 residues. Germline lookup yields CDR1 SSHAT and CDR2 FNYEAQ (reference sequence). The CDR3 is CASISGDLSYEQYF. DNA for the CDR3: TGTGCTAGCATCTCCGGGGATCTCTCCTACGAGCAGTACTTC.

The chain couples TRBV4-1 to TRBJ1-1; the match to TRBD1 covers 9 bases. Germline CDR1 is MGHRA and CDR2 is YSYEKL. This CDR3 region has 15 residues. The V segment lost 3 bases and the J segment 6 bases; nucleotides outside the gene matches: 8. CDR3 sequence: CASSHRTQGASEAFF. The CDR3 nucleotides read TGCGCCAGCAGCCACCGCACACAGGGGGCCTCTGAAGCTTTCTTT.

This clonotype came up a few times. This rearrangement joins TRBV4-1 to TRBJ2-7; possibly TRBD1 or TRBD2 for D (5 bases each). The V gene lost 1 base and the J gene lost 2 bases, with 9 bases spanning the gap. There are 14 residues in the CDR3. Per the germline V gene, CDR1 is MGHRA and CDR2 is YSYEKL. The CDR3 is CASSQGDGPYEQYF. CDR3 sequence (DNA): TGCGCCAGCAGCCAAGGGGACGGACCCTACGAGCAGTACTTC.

This clonotype was recorded at least ten times. The CDR3 reads CASSPNRGSYNEQFF. CDR3 in DNA: TGTGCCAGCAGCCCCAACAGGGGCTCCTACAATGAGCAGTTCTTC. The V and J genes are TRBV7-6 and TRBJ2-1, with 7 nucleotides matching TRBD1. Looked up from germline, CDR1 is SGHVS and CDR2 is FNYEAQ. This CDR3 has 15 residues. The ends lost 5 bases at V and 0 bases at J; junction bases unmatched: 4.